One TCR beta chain is described in this entry. This record comes from a study of vaccination and CD4 T cells after COVID-19. On the study more broadly: The convalescents included six males and four females, and among them two were Hispanic while seven were Caucasian. At a median about 72 days (range 14 to 241) after dose two, post-vaccine samples were obtained.

One entry per CDR3 protein results from TCRdb running MiXCR on the PCR reads. The repertoire holds 15,000 to 20,000 distinct CDR3 sequences, with roughly 60% as singletons. Positive PCR tests were logged from March through December 2020, ahead of US Alpha, Beta and Delta variants. The origin of this receptor is a human donor who had recovered from COVID-19. This material consisted of CD4+ T cells from blood, taken before SARS-CoV-2 vaccination.

In DNA form, the CDR3 reads TGTGCCAGCAGTTTCAACCAAGAACCCCAGCATTTT. It codes for CASSFNQEPQHF. The chain links TRBV12-3 or TRBV12-4 to TRBJ1-5; D call uncertain. This CDR3 has 12 residues. V was trimmed by 3 bases and J by 10 bases, leaving 10 bases between them.